One sample yielded the 17 T cell receptor beta chains listed below, sequenced in a study of blood T cell repertoires in COVID-19. Sequenced by immunoSEQ multiplex PCR; TCRdb stores in-frame clones only, minus some. The top ten clones hold about 11% of a sample with roughly 140,000 clones, around 86% of them seen once. What was sequenced was PBMCs or T cells enriched from blood (not recorded which). Receptors were obtained from a man aged 55 to 69 who had recovered from COVID-19.

This chain joins TRBV18 and TRBJ2-7; TRBD2 agrees at 10 bases. With V trimmed by 3 bases and J by 0 bases, 5 bases remained unmatched. Germline lookup yields CDR1 KGHSH and CDR2 LQKENI. The CDR3 consists of 16 residues. CDR3 nucleotides: TGTGCCAGCTCACCCCTTCCTAGCGGGAGCTCCTACGAGCAGTACTTC. This translates into CASSPLPSGSSYEQYF.

The rearrangement links TRBV18 to TRBJ2-1; D is perhaps TRBD2 (6 bases). The CDR3 consists of 12 residues. Trimming took off 3 bases at V and 10 bases at J, with 10 bases between the two ends. Germline CDR1 KGHSH, CDR2 LQKENI. This chain's CDR3 is CASSPTSSEQFF. CDR3 nucleotide sequence: TGTGCCAGCTCACCCACTAGCAGCGAGCAGTTCTTC.

This clone was picked up a small number of times. The rearrangement uses TRBV27 and TRBJ2-7, with a possible D match to TRBD1 (5 bases). The CDR3 has 15 residues. The germline V gene has CDR1 MNHEY and CDR2 SMNVEV (reference sequence). Trimming took 5 bases from V and 1 from J, leaving 15 bases between them. The CDR3 reads CASSPNGAESYEQYF. The CDR3 DNA sequence: TGTGCCAGCAGTCCTAATGGGGCAGAATCCTACGAGCAGTACTTC.

J is TRBJ2-7 and V is TRBV27; 9 bases align to TRBD1. The V gene end was trimmed by 4 bases and the J gene end by 2 bases; junction bases not matched to a gene: 6. Germline CDR1 reads MNHEY; CDR2 reads SMNVEV (reference sequence). The CDR3 consists of 15 residues. CDR3 protein: CASSYYRGPTYEQYF. In nucleotides, the CDR3 is TGTGCCAGCAGTTACTACAGGGGGCCCACCTACGAGCAGTACTTC.

This chain joins TRBV5-6 and TRBJ2-7, with D possibly matching TRBD1 (5 bases). The CDR3 runs to 12 residues. With 4 bases removed from V and 5 bases from J, the gap between germline ends came to 10 bases. Germline V gives CDR1 SGHDT, CDR2 YYEEEE. The CDR3 nucleotides are TGTGCCAGCAGCGTTGCAGGGCACGAGCAGTACTTC. It translates to CASSVAGHEQYF.

In this sample, this clone turned up once. This chain connects TRBV10-3 to TRBJ1-1; D remains ambiguous. V shed 2 bases and J shed 6 bases, with 19 bases lying between them. Germline V gene data show CDR1 as ENHRY and CDR2 as SYGVKD. This CDR3 contains 16 residues. CDR3 in DNA: TGTGCCATCAGTGAGGGGAGGGAAGGGTTAAAATCTGAAGCTTTCTTT. It is translated as CAISEGREGLKSEAFF.

The J gene is TRBJ2-7, the V gene TRBV19; D remains ambiguous. The germline CDR1 and CDR2 sequences are LNHDA and SQIVND (reference sequence). The CDR3 has 13 residues. The V end lost 6 bases, the J end lost 1 base, and 10 bases lay between the germline ends. The CDR3 coding sequence is TGTGCCAGTAGCCCAGCGCCTTCCTACGAGCAGTACTTC. This gives the protein CASSPAPSYEQYF. Complete variable domain (other parts from reference TRBV19 and TRBJ2-7): DGGITQSPKYLFRKEGQNVTLSCEQNLNHDAMYWYRQDPGQGLRLIYYSQIVNDFQKGDIAEGYSVSREKKESFPLTVTSAQKNPTAFYLCASSPAPSYEQYFGPGTRLTVT.

J is TRBJ2-1 and V is TRBV30, with 10 bases aligning to TRBD2. The V segment lost 5 bases and the J segment 7 bases; nucleotides outside the gene matches: 8. Germline V lookup: CDR1 GTSNPN, CDR2 SVGIG (reference sequence). This CDR3 has 14 amino acids. The DNA of the CDR3 is TGTGCCTGGGCGGGACTAGCGTGGGGGAATGAGCAGTTCTTC. This gives the protein CAWAGLAWGNEQFF.

The table lists this clone with a count of one. V usage is TRBV18 and J usage is TRBJ1-2; the D is unclear. Trimming shortened V by 6 bases and J by 4 bases, and 15 bases separated the two germline ends. This CDR3 spans 14 amino acids. Germline CDR1 is KGHSH and CDR2 is LQKENI. This chain's CDR3 is CASSPPLGRYGYTF. CDR3 coding DNA: TGTGCCAGCTCCCCCCCCCTGGGCCGCTATGGCTACACCTTC.

The chain employs TRBV13 and TRBJ1-2, with D possibly matching TRBD1 (5 bases). V gave up 1 base and J gave up 7 bases, with 10 bases separating them. This CDR3 is built from 13 residues. In germline, CDR1 is PRHDT, CDR2 FYEKMQ (reference sequence). The CDR3: CASSLEVRAGYTF. CDR3 DNA sequence: TGTGCCAGCAGCTTAGAGGTCAGGGCTGGCTACACCTTC. Using reference TRBV13 and TRBJ1-2 for the parts outside the CDR3, the full variable domain is AAGVIQSPRHLIKEKRETATLKCYPIPRHDTVYWYQQGPGQDPQFLISFYEKMQSDKGSIPDRFSAQQFSDYHSELNMSSLELGDSALYFCASSLEVRAGYTFGSGTRLTVV.

The sample holds one count of this clone. This chain connects TRBV25-1 to TRBJ1-2; D is ambiguous. The V gene's germline CDR1 is MGHDK and CDR2 SYGVNS. This CDR3 contains 13 residues. The germline V and J ends were trimmed by 3 bases and 4 bases, with 9 bases remaining between them. For the CDR3, the DNA is TGTGCCAGCAGTGACTACTCCACCTATGGCTACACCTTC. It specifies CASSDYSTYGYTF.

The rearrangement joins TRBV7-9 to TRBJ2-5; 8 bases line up with TRBD1. CDR1 SEHNR and CDR2 FQNEAQ come from the germline V gene (reference sequence). The junction had 6 bases not matched to a gene; V was cut back by 1 base and J by 2 bases. There are 16 residues in the CDR3. Here the CDR3 reads CASSLGQGATQETQYF. The CDR3 nucleotides read TGTGCCAGCAGCTTAGGGCAGGGGGCCACGCAAGAGACCCAGTACTTC.

The chain carries TRBV30 and TRBJ2-1; the match to TRBD2 covers 13 bases. From germline, CDR1 is GTSNPN and CDR2 SVGIG (reference sequence). With 7 bases clipped from V and 1 base from J, the junction kept 16 bases outside the gene matches. This CDR3 spans 19 amino acids. This CDR3 reads CASTPLAGGPSGSYNEQFF. The CDR3 DNA reads as TGTGCCTCAACTCCACTAGCGGGAGGGCCCTCAGGGTCCTACAATGAGCAGTTCTTC.

This clone was seen a single time. This chain joins TRBV10-3 and TRBJ2-1; 8 bases match TRBD2. CDR1 is ENHRY and CDR2 is SYGVKD in the germline V gene. The CDR3 has 11 residues. V was clipped by 8 bases and J by 8 bases; unmatched bases: 2. The CDR3 DNA is TGTGCCATCCAAGCGGGAGATGAGCAGTTCTTC. This sequence encodes CAIQAGDEQFF.

V is TRBV29-1 and J is TRBJ2-2, with D tentatively TRBD1 (6 bases). The germline CDR1 and CDR2 sequences are SQVTM and ANQGSEA. V dropped 7 bases and J dropped 2 bases, with 8 bases sitting between them. The CDR3 runs to 12 residues. As DNA, the CDR3 is TGCAGCGGGGGACACAACACCGGGGAGCTGTTTTTT. Its protein is CSGGHNTGELFF.

The gene calls are TRBV2 and TRBJ2-3, with D unresolved. The CDR3 loop spans 15 amino acids. V shed 4 bases and J shed 2 bases, with 13 bases lying between them. Germline CDR1 and CDR2: SNHLY and FYNNEI. The CDR3: CASSALEVDTDTQYF. DNA for the CDR3: TGTGCCAGCAGTGCGCTAGAGGTAGACACAGATACGCAGTATTTT.

The chain links TRBV2 to TRBJ2-1, with a weak D call TRBD1 (5 bases). With 8 bases removed from V and 5 bases from J, the gap between germline ends came to 10 bases. The CDR3 has 12 amino acids. Germline lookup yields CDR1 SNHLY and CDR2 FYNNEI. CDR3 DNA sequence: TGTGCCAGCGGGAAGACAGACAATGAGCAGTTCTTC. Translating it yields CASGKTDNEQFF.